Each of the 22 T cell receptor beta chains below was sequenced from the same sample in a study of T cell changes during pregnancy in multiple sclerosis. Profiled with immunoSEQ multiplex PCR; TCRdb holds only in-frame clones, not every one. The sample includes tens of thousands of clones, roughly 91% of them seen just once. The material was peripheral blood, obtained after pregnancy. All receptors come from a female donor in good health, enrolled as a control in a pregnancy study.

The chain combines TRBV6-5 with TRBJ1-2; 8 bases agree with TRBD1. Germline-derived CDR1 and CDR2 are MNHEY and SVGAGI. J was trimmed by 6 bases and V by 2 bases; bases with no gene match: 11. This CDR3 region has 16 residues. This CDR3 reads CASSYDGTGPGNGYTF. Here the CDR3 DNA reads TGTGCCAGCAGTTACGATGGGACAGGCCCCGGCAATGGCTACACCTTC.

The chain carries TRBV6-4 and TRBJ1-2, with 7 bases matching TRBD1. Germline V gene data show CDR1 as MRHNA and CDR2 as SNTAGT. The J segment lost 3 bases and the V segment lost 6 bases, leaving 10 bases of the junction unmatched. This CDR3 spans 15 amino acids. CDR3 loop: CASSRETGAYYGYTF. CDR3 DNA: TGTGCCAGCAGCAGAGAAACAGGGGCCTACTATGGCTACACCTTC.

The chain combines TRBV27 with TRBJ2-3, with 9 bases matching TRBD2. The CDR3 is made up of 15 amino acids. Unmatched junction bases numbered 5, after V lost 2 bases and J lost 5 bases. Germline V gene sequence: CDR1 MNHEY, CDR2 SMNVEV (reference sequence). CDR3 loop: CASSLAGGRRDTQYF. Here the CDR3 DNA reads TGTGCCAGCAGTTTAGCGGGGGGGCGGCGAGATACGCAGTATTTT.

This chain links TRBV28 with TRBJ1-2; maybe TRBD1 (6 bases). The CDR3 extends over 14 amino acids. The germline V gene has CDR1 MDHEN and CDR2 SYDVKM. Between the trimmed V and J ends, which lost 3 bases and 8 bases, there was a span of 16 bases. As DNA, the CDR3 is TGTGCCAGCAGTTTGGGCTTGGCAGGGGAAGGCTACACCTTC. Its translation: CASSLGLAGEGYTF.

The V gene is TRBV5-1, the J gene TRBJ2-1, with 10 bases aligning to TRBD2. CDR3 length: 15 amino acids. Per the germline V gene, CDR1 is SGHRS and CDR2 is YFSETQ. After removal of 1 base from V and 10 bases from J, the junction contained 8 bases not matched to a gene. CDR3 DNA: TGCGCCAGCAGCTTGTACACTAGCGGGGTTAGCGAGCAGTTCTTC. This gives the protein CASSLYTSGVSEQFF.

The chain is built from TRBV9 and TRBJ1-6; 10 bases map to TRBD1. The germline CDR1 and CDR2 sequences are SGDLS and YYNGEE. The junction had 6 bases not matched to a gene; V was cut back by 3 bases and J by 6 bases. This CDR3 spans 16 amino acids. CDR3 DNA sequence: TGTGCCAGCAGCGCCCCCCGGGACAGGGGTAATTCACCCCTCCACTTT. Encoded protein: CASSAPRDRGNSPLHF.

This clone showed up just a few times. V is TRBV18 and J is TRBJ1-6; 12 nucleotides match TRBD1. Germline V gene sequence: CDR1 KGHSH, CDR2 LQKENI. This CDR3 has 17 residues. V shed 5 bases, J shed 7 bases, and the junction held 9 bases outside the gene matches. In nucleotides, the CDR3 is TGTGCCAGCTCATCCCGGGACAGGGGGCGTAAAAATTCACCCCTCCACTTT. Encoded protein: CASSSRDRGRKNSPLHF.

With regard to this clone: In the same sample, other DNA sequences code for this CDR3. CDR3 residues: CASSRSRGNNQPQHF. In DNA, the CDR3 is TGCGCCAGCAGCCGATCGAGAGGGAATAATCAGCCCCAGCATTTT. This rearrangement joins TRBV4-3 to TRBJ1-5, with no clear D. In germline, CDR1 is LGHNA, CDR2 YSLEER. The V end lost 4 bases, the J end lost 4 bases, and 14 bases lay between the germline ends. This CDR3 spans 15 amino acids.

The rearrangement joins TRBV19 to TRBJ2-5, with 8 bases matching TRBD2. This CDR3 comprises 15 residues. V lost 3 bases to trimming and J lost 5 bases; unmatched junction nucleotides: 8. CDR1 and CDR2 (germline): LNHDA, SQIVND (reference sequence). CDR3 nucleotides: TGTGCCAGTAGTATCGCGCGGGGGGAAGGTGAGACCCAGTACTTC. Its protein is CASSIARGEGETQYF.

As DNA, the CDR3 is TGTGCCAGCAGCTTAGATAGTCAGCCCCAGCATTTT. Protein sequence: CASSLDSQPQHF. The V gene is TRBV7-9, the J gene TRBJ1-5, with D unclear. V was clipped by 1 base and J by 6 bases, with 4 bases between them. The CDR3 runs 12 residues. Per the germline V gene, CDR1 is SEHNR and CDR2 is FQNEAQ (reference sequence). Full variable domain (outside the CDR3, taken from reference TRBV7-9 and TRBJ1-5): DTGVSQNPRHKITKRGQNVTFRCDPISEHNRLYWYRQTLGQGPEFLTYFQNEAQLEKSRLLSDRFSAERPKGSFSTLEIQRTEQGDSAMYLCASSLDSQPQHFGDGTRLSIL.

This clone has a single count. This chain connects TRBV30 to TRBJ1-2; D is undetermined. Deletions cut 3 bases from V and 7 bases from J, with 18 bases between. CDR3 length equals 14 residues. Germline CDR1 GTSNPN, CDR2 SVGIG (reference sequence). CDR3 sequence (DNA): TGTGCCTGGAGGGAACCCGGAGACCCTTTTGGCTACACCTTC. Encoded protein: CAWREPGDPFGYTF. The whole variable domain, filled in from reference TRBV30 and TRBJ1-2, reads SQTIHQWPATLVQPVGSPLSLECTVEGTSNPNLYWYRQAAGRGLQLLFYSVGIGQISSEVPQNLSASRPQDRQFILSSKKLLLSDSGFYLCAWREPGDPFGYTFGSGTRLTVV.

The CDR3 sequence is CASSLCRGVECADTQYF. The CDR3 DNA is TGTGCCAGCAGCTTATGCCGCGGGGTGGAATGTGCAGATACGCAGTATTTT. The V gene is TRBV7-2, the J gene TRBJ2-3; possible D gene TRBD2, 6 bases. Deletions cut 2 bases from V and 4 bases from J, with 19 bases between. This CDR3 is 17 amino acids long. CDR1 is SGHTA and CDR2 is FQGNSA in the germline V gene. Full variable domain (missing parts from reference TRBV7-2 and TRBJ2-3): GAGVSQSPSNKVTEKGKDVELRCDPISGHTALYWYRQSLGQGLEFLIYFQGNSAPDKSGLPSDRFSAERTGGSVSTLTIQRTQQEDSAVYLCASSLCRGVECADTQYFGPGTRLTVL.

For the CDR3, the DNA is TGTGCCAGCAGCTCCGGCGGGATCGACTACGAGCAGTACTTC. It encodes CASSSGGIDYEQYF. The chain combines TRBV5-6 with TRBJ2-7; a possible D gene is TRBD2 (6 bases). Germline-derived CDR1 and CDR2 are SGHDT and YYEEEE. The CDR3 spans 14 residues. V was cut by 3 bases and J by 3 bases, with 13 bases left in between.

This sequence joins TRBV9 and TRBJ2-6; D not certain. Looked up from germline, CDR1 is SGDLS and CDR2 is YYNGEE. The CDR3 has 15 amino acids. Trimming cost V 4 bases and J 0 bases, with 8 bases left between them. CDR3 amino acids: CASSTIGSGANVLTF. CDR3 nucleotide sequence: TGTGCCAGCAGCACGATCGGCTCTGGGGCCAACGTCCTGACTTTC.

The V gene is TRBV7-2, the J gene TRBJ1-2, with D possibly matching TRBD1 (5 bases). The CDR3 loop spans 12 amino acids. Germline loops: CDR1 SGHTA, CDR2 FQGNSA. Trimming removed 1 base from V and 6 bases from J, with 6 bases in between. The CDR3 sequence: CASSLVRDGYTF. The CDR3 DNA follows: TGTGCCAGCAGCTTAGTCAGGGATGGCTACACCTTC.

CDR3 region: CASSLDSPGPQHF. In nucleotides, the CDR3 is TGTGCCAGCAGCTTGGACAGCCCAGGGCCCCAGCATTTT. This sequence joins TRBV7-9 and TRBJ1-5, with a weak D call TRBD1 (6 bases). This CDR3 spans 13 amino acids. The germline V gene encodes CDR1 SEHNR and CDR2 FQNEAQ (reference sequence). Trimming removed 3 bases from V and 9 bases from J, with 12 bases in between.

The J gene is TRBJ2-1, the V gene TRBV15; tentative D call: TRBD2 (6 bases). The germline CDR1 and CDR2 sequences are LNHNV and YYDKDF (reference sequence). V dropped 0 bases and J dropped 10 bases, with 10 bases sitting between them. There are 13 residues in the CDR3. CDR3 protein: CATSRDRGSEQFF. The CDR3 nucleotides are TGTGCCACCAGCAGAGATCGGGGGAGCGAGCAGTTCTTC. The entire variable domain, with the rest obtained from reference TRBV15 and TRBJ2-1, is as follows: DAMVIQNPRYQVTQFGKPVTLSCSQTLNHNVMYWYQQKSSQAPKLLFHYYDKDFNNEADTPDNFQSRRPNTSFCFLDIRSPGLGDTAMYLCATSRDRGSEQFFGPGTRLTVL.

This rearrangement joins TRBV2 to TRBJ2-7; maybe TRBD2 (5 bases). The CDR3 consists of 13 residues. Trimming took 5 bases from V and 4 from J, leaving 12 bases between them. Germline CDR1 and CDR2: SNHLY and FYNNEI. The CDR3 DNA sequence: TGTGCCAGCAGTCCTCGAGAGGGTTACGAGCAGTACTTC. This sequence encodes CASSPREGYEQYF.

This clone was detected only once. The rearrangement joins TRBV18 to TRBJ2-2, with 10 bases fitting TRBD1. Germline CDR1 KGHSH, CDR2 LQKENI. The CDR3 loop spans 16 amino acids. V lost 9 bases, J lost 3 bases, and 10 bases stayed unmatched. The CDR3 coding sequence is TGTGCCAGTGGGCCCGGGACAGGGGCCTACACCGGGGAGCTGTTTTTT. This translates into CASGPGTGAYTGELFF.

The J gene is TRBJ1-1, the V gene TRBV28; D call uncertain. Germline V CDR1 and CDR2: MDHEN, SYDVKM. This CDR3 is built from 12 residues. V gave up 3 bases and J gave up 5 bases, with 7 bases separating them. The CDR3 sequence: CASSFEETEAFF. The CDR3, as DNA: TGTGCCAGCAGTTTCGAGGAGACTGAAGCTTTCTTT.

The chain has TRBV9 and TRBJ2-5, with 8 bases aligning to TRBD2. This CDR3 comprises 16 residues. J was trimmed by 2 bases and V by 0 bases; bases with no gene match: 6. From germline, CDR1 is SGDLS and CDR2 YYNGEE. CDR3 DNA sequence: TGTGCCAGCAGCGTAGGTAGCGGGGCGGTACAAGAGACCCAGTACTTC. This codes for CASSVGSGAVQETQYF.

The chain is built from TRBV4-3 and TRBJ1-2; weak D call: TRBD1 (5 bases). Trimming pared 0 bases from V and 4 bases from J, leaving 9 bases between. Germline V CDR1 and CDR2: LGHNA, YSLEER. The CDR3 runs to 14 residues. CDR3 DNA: TGCGCCAGCAGCCAAGATCAGGGCTTCTATGGCTACACCTTC. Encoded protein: CASSQDQGFYGYTF.